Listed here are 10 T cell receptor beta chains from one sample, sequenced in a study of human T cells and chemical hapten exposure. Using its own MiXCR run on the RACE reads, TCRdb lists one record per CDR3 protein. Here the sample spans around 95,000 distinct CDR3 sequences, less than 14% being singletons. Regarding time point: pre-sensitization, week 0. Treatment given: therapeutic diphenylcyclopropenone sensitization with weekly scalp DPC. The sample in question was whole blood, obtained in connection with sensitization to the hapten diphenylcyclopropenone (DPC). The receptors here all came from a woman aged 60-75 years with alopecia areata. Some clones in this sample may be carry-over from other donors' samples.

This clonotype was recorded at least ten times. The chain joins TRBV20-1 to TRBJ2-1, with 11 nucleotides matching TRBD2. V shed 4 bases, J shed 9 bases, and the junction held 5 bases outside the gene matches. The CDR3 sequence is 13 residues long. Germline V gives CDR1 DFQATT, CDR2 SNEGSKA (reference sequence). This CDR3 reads CSAKTSGVAEQFF. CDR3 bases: TGCAGTGCTAAGACTAGCGGGGTCGCTGAGCAGTTCTTC.

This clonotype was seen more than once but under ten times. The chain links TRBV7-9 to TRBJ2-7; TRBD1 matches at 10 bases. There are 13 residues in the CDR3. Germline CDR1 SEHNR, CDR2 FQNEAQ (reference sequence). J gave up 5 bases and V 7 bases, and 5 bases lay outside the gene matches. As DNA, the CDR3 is TGTGCCAGCATTGGGACAGGGGAGAACGAGCAGTACTTC. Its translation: CASIGTGENEQYF.

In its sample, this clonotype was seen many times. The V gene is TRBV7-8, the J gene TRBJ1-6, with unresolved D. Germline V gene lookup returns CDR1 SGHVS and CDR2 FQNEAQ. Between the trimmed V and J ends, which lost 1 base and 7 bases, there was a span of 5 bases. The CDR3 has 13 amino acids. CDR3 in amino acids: CASSLGRNSPLHF. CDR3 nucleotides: TGTGCCAGCAGCTTAGGCAGGAATTCACCCCTCCACTTT.

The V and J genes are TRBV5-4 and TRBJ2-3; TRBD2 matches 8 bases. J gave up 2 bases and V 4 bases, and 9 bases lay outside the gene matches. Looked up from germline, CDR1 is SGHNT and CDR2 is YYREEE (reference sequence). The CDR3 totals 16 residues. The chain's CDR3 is CASSRGTSGTTDTQYF. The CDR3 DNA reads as TGTGCCAGCAGCAGGGGCACTAGCGGAACCACAGATACGCAGTATTTT. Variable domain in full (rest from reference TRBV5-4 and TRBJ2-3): ETGVTQSPTHLIKTRGQQVTLRCSSQSGHNTVSWYQQALGQGPQFIFQYYREEENGRGNFPPRFSGLQFPNYSSELNVNALELDDSALYLCASSRGTSGTTDTQYFGPGTRLTVL.

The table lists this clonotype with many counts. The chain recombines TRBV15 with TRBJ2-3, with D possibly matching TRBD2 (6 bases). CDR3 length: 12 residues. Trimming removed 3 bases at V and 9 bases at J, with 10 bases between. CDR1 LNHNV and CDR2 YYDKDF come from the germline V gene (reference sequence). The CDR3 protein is CATSRREDTQYF. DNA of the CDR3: TGTGCCACCAGCAGGAGGGAGGACACGCAGTATTTT.

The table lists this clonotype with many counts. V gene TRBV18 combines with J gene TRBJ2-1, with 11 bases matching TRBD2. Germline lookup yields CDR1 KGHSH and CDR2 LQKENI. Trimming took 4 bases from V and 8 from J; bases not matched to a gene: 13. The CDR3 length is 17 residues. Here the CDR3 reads CASSRTLAGGSGYEQFF. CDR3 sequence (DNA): TGTGCCAGCTCACGAACCCTAGCGGGGGGAAGCGGGTATGAGCAGTTCTTC.

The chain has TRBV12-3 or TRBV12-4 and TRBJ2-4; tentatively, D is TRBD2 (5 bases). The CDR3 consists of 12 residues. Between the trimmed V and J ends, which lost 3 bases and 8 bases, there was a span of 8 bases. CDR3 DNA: TGTGCCAGCAGTTTTCTCGGGGACATTCAGTACTTC. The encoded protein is CASSFLGDIQYF.

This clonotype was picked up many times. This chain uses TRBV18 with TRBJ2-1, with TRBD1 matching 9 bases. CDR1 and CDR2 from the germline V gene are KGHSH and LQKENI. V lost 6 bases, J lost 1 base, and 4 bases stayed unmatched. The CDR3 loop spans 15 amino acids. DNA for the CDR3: TGTGCCAGCTCTCCCGGGACAGGGTCCTACAATGAGCAGTTCTTC. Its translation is CASSPGTGSYNEQFF.

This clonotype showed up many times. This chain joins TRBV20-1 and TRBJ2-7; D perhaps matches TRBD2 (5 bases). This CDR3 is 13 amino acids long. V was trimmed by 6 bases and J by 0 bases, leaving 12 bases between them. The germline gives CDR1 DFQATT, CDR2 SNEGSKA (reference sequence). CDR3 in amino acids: CSAVPGNSYEQYF. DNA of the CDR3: TGCAGTGCCGTTCCCGGGAACTCCTACGAGCAGTACTTC.

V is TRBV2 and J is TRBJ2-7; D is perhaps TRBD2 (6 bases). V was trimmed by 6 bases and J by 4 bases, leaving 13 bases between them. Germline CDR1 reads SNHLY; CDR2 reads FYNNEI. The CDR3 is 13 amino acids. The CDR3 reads CASSGGTLYEQYF. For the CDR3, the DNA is TGTGCCAGCAGCGGGGGTACCCTTTACGAGCAGTACTTC.